Following are 9 T cell receptor beta chains from one sample sequenced in a study of blood T cell repertoires in COVID-19. Produced via immunoSEQ multiplex PCR; TCRdb's table is partial and in-frame only. Among over 200,000 clones listed, around 90% were seen once. Sample: PBMCs or T cells enriched from blood (not recorded which). The receptor source for this set is a man younger than 45 who had recovered from COVID-19.

This chain uses TRBV6-2 or TRBV6-3 with TRBJ2-5; D may be TRBD2 (5 bases). The germline CDR1 and CDR2 sequences are MNHEY and SVGEGT. V was pared by 5 bases and J by 3 bases, with 10 bases between. The length of the CDR3 is 13 residues. The DNA of the CDR3 is TGTGCCAGCAGTGGGCCCGGGAAAGAGACCCAGTACTTC. It specifies CASSGPGKETQYF.

The chain uses TRBV19 and TRBJ1-4; 10 nucleotides align to TRBD1. Germline V gives CDR1 LNHDA, CDR2 SQIVND (reference sequence). CDR3 size: 15 residues. V shed 5 bases and J 6 bases; nucleotides not matched to a gene: 6. DNA of the CDR3: TGTGCCAGTAGTGTCGGACAGGGGGGGCATGAAAAACTGTTTTTT. Translating gives CASSVGQGGHEKLFF.

This chain links TRBV19 with TRBJ2-7, with a possible D match to TRBD2 (6 bases). The CDR3 loop spans 13 amino acids. Per germline, CDR1 LNHDA and CDR2 SQIVND (reference sequence). V gave up 4 bases and J gave up 3 bases, with 10 bases separating them. The chain's CDR3 is CASSTGAGYEQYF. In DNA, the CDR3 is TGTGCCAGTAGTACGGGAGCGGGCTACGAGCAGTACTTC. The full variable domain, rest sourced from reference TRBV19 and TRBJ2-7, is DGGITQSPKYLFRKEGQNVTLSCEQNLNHDAMYWYRQDPGQGLRLIYYSQIVNDFQKGDIAEGYSVSREKKESFPLTVTSAQKNPTAFYLCASSTGAGYEQYFGPGTRLTVT.

This rearrangement joins TRBV6-6 to TRBJ2-1; 9 bases match TRBD2. CDR1 and CDR2 from the germline V gene are MNHNY and SVGAGI (reference sequence). This CDR3 region has 16 residues. V dropped 2 bases and J dropped 3; count of bases not matched to a gene: 5. The CDR3 region is CASSYRREGHYNEQFF. The CDR3 DNA reads as TGTGCCAGCAGTTACAGGCGGGAGGGCCACTACAATGAGCAGTTCTTC.

In the case of this clone: This sample includes further DNA sequences coding for the same CDR3. The chain recombines TRBV6-5 with TRBJ2-7; maybe TRBD1 (6 bases). This CDR3 comprises 14 residues. V dropped 0 bases and J dropped 4 bases, with 10 bases sitting between them. The germline V gene encodes CDR1 MNHEY and CDR2 SVGAGI. The CDR3 sequence is CASSYSGQSYEQYF. The CDR3 DNA sequence: TGTGCCAGCAGTTACTCCGGACAGTCATACGAGCAGTACTTC.

The table lists this clone with a few counts. V gene TRBV24-1 combines with J gene TRBJ2-2; D is undetermined. The CDR3 contains 14 residues. Trimming cost V 11 bases and J 1 base, with 13 bases left between them. Germline CDR1 is KGHDR and CDR2 is SFDVKD. The DNA of the CDR3 is TGTGCCATCGGTCGCTCCGGGAACACCGGGGAGCTGTTTTTT. Translation gives CAIGRSGNTGELFF.

The V call is TRBV7-2, the J call TRBJ2-7; 8 bases line up with TRBD1. The CDR3 totals 14 residues. The trim removed 5 bases at V and 4 bases at J, leaving 7 bases unmatched. Germline V gene data show CDR1 as SGHTA and CDR2 as FQGNSA. The CDR3 sequence: CASSTGQGWYEQYF. The CDR3, as DNA: TGTGCCAGCAGCACCGGACAGGGTTGGTACGAGCAGTACTTC.

Worth noting for this clone: The sample has other DNA sequences that encode this CDR3 too. The V call is TRBV5-1, the J call TRBJ2-3; D gene ambiguous. Trimming took 2 bases from V and 1 from J, leaving 8 bases between them. Germline CDR1 reads SGHRS; CDR2 reads YFSETQ. The CDR3 has 14 amino acids. The CDR3 sequence is CASSFGSGTDTQYF. The CDR3 DNA follows: TGCGCCAGCAGCTTCGGTAGTGGCACAGATACGCAGTATTTT.

This clone came up once. The gene calls are TRBV2 and TRBJ1-3; D is perhaps TRBD1 (5 bases). V was cut by 5 bases and J by 1 base, with 9 bases left in between. The CDR3 sequence is 14 residues long. Germline lookup yields CDR1 SNHLY and CDR2 FYNNEI. The CDR3 loop reads CASSNGGSGNTIYF. The CDR3 DNA follows: TGTGCCAGCAGTAATGGGGGGTCTGGAAACACCATATATTTT.